One sample yielded the 3 T cell receptor beta chains listed below, sequenced in a study of response to subunit inactivated influenza vaccine. From the RT-PCR reads, TCRdb called clonotypes with MiXCR, one entry per CDR3 protein. This sample has roughly 570,000 distinct CDR3 sequences; 10% to 15% occur once, and the top ten carry under 15%. This specimen was PBMCs from blood, taken 40 to 50 days after vaccination. The receptor source for this set is a man aged 50 to 60 who received an inactivated influenza vaccine.

The chain recombines TRBV5-1 with TRBJ1-5; tentative D call: TRBD1 (5 bases). V lost 4 bases, J lost 2 bases, and 16 bases lay in between. CDR1 SGHRS and CDR2 YFSETQ come from the germline V gene. The CDR3 has 16 amino acids. The CDR3 DNA reads TGCGCCAGCAGCGTGGGGACCGTGGGTGGCAATCAGCCCCAGCATTTT. Translated, it gives CASSVGTVGGNQPQHF.

The CDR3 nucleotides are TGTGCCAGCAGTCCGAACCGGGAAAACAATGAGCAGTTCTTC. As protein: CASSPNRENNEQFF. The chain uses TRBV28 and TRBJ2-1; a weak D match, TRBD2 (5 bases). The V end was cut by 5 bases, the J end by 5 bases, with 13 bases between. The germline V gene encodes CDR1 MDHEN and CDR2 SYDVKM. The CDR3 contains 14 residues.

This clonotype has only a few counts. The chain carries TRBV7-9 and TRBJ2-7; 9 nucleotides match TRBD1. Trimming cost V 5 bases and J 2 bases; bases outside gene matches: 7. This CDR3 is built from 15 residues. Germline V gene lookup returns CDR1 SEHNR and CDR2 FQNEAQ (reference sequence). Written as DNA, the CDR3 is TGTGCCAGCAGCATCGCCGGGACAGGGACCTACGAGCAGTACTTC. This codes for CASSIAGTGTYEQYF.